This TCR beta chain emerged from a study of beta chain features in type 1 diabetes. Study results and limitations: When Type 1 diabetes patients were examined, their TCRB CDR3s proved moderately but significantly shorter in all four CD4+ subsets. The naive, central memory and Treg TCRB repertoires looked more alike in patients than they did in healthy donors. Insertions were fewer and deletions more numerous at VDJ junctions in type 1 diabetes patients.

CD4+ naive, central memory, regulatory and stem cell-like memory cells were sorted via CD45RO/CCR7/CD25/CD127/CD95/CD27. Each population that was sorted was more than 95% pure. Expressed TCRB transcripts got sequenced, as all isolated RNA was reverse transcribed. The protocol was immunoSEQ multiplex PCR, while the TCRdb copy is restricted to in-frame clones and leaves out a portion. The table has roughly 130,000 clones, about 17% seen once; the top ten hold over 2%. V was pared by 1 base and J by 10 bases, with 5 bases between. Looked up from germline, CDR1 is SGHDN and CDR2 is FVKESK. CDR3 size: 12 residues. This clone was observed a handful of times. Its antigen is currently unknown.

Material: central memory CD4+ T cells from blood. The J gene is TRBJ1-6, the V gene TRBV14; D not certain. The clonotype comes from a man aged 30 to 45 with type 1 diabetes. The CDR3 DNA reads as TGTGCCAGCAGCCAAGGGATCTCACCCCTCCACTTT. This sequence encodes CASSQGISPLHF.